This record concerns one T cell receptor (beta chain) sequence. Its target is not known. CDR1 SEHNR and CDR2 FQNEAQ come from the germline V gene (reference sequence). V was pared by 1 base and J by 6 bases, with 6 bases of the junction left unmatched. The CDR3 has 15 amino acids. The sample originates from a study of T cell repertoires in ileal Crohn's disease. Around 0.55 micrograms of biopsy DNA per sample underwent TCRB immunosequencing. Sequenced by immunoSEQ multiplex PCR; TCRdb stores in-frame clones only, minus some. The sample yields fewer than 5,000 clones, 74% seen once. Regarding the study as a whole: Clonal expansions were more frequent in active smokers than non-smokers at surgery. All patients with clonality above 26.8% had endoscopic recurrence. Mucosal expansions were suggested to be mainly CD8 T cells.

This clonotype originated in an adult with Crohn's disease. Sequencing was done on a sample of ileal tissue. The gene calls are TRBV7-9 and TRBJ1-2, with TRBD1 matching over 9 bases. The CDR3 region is CASSLETGGIDGYTF. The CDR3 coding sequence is TGTGCCAGCAGCTTAGAAACAGGGGGCATCGATGGCTACACCTTC.